Shown below are 29 T cell receptor beta chains from a single sample sequenced in a study of identical twins. TCRdb fed the 5' RACE reads into MiXCR, producing one record per CDR3 protein. Of 1.5 million to 2 million distinct CDR3 sequences detected, around 29% appear once; the ten largest clones hold over 0.25%. Sequenced: cord blood. These receptors were taken from a newborn girl in good health.

This clonotype occurred a few times. An end of the junction does not agree with germline; a read error may underlie this. CDR3 sequence (DNA): TGCAGTGCTGGAGATGGGATTAGGCCGGATACGCAGTATTTT. This encodes CSAGDGIRPDTQYF. The gene calls are TRBV20-1 and TRBJ2-3; D gene uncertain. In germline, CDR1 is DFQATT, CDR2 SNEGSKA (reference sequence). The CDR3 contains 14 residues.

This chain connects TRBV20-1 to TRBJ2-7; 7 bases line up with TRBD1. CDR3 size: 11 residues. The V gene end was trimmed by 8 bases and the J gene end by 2 bases; junction bases not matched to a gene: 3. Germline CDR1 reads DFQATT; CDR2 reads SNEGSKA (reference sequence). The CDR3 region is CSLDRAYEQYF. CDR3 sequence (DNA): TGCAGTCTAGACAGGGCCTACGAGCAGTACTTC.

This clonotype was detected a few times. The chain recombines TRBV16 with TRBJ1-1; no definite D call. CDR1 is KGHSY, CDR2 FQNENV, per germline. This CDR3 has 13 residues. Trimming stripped 0 bases from V and 4 bases from J, with 6 bases between. In DNA form, the CDR3 reads TGTGCCAGCAGCCAATCGTACTCCACTGAAGCTTTCTTT. As protein: CASSQSYSTEAFF.

This clonotype appeared a few times. The V gene is TRBV6-1, the J gene TRBJ1-4; 7 nucleotides match TRBD1. Germline-derived CDR1 and CDR2 are MNHNS and SASEGT. This CDR3 region has 13 residues. The ends lost 11 bases at V and 10 bases at J; junction bases unmatched: 13. This CDR3 reads CARRRDRAGKLFF. The CDR3, as DNA: TGTGCCCGTCGGAGAGACAGGGCGGGAAAACTGTTTTTT.

J is TRBJ1-1 and V is TRBV28; D perhaps matches TRBD1 (5 bases). CDR3 length equals 15 residues. CDR1 is MDHEN and CDR2 is SYDVKM in the germline V gene. The ends were cut back, 7 bases at V and 0 bases at J, with 15 bases in the middle. CDR3 sequence: CASIPTGAMNTEAFF. In nucleotides, the CDR3 is TGTGCCAGCATTCCCACCGGGGCGATGAACACTGAAGCTTTCTTT. The entire variable domain, with the rest obtained from reference TRBV28 and TRBJ1-1, is as follows: DVKVTQSSRYLVKRTGEKVFLECVQDMDHENMFWYRQDPGLGLRLIYFSYDVKMKEKGDIPEGYSVSREKKERFSLILESASTNQTSMYLCASIPTGAMNTEAFFGQGTRLTVV.

This clonotype appeared a few times. This chain connects TRBV21-1 to TRBJ1-5. TRBV21-1 is a documented pseudogene. The CDR3 extends over 16 amino acids. CDR3 nucleotide sequence: TGTGCCAGCAGCAAAGAGGGTGGAACAAGCAACCAGCCCCAGCATTTT. Translated: CASSKEGGTSNQPQHF.

This chain links TRBV7-2 with TRBJ2-1; 8 bases match TRBD2. CDR1 is SGHTA and CDR2 is FQGNSA in the germline V gene. Trimming cost V 2 bases and J 4 bases; bases outside gene matches: 7. This CDR3 contains 16 residues. For the CDR3, the DNA is TGTGCCAGCAGCTTAAGCGGGAGCCACATATACAATGAGCAGTTCTTC. This encodes CASSLSGSHIYNEQFF.

V is TRBV4-1 and J is TRBJ2-4; 9 bases line up with TRBD1. The DNA end is a closer match to TRBJ2-7, so the J assignment may be wrong. This CDR3 comprises 17 residues. From germline, CDR1 is MGHRA and CDR2 YSYEKL. CDR3 bases: TGCGCCAGCAGCCAAGTGATCCTAACGGGACAGGGTCGCGAGCAGTACTTC. Translation: CASSQVILTGQGREQYF.

This clonotype was seen a few times. This sequence joins TRBV3-1 and TRBJ2-7; TRBD1 matches at 8 bases. The CDR3 is 14 residues long. Germline V gives CDR1 LGHDT, CDR2 YNNKEL (reference sequence). V shed 4 bases and J 5 bases; nucleotides not matched to a gene: 7. The CDR3 nucleotides are TGTGCCAGCAGCCGTAACGGACAGGGTCACGAGCAGTACTTC. This encodes CASSRNGQGHEQYF.

This clonotype showed up just a few times. V usage is TRBV6-1 and J usage is TRBJ1-1, with a weak D call TRBD1 (5 bases). Germline CDR1 and CDR2: MNHNS and SASEGT. Trimming removed 2 bases from V and 8 bases from J, with 15 bases in between. The CDR3 length is 14 residues. The chain's CDR3 is CASSEPGRFLEAFF. In DNA, the CDR3 is TGTGCCAGCAGTGAACCGGGACGGTTTCTGGAAGCTTTCTTT.

The rearrangement joins TRBV3-1 to TRBJ1-2, with D perhaps matching TRBD1 (6 bases). CDR1 and CDR2 (germline): LGHDT, YNNKEL (reference sequence). Trimming removed 4 bases at V and 5 bases at J, with 23 bases between. The CDR3 is 17 residues long. The CDR3 loop reads CASSRSSGTPPAYGYTF. In nucleotides, the CDR3 is TGTGCCAGCAGCCGAAGTTCCGGGACACCGCCGGCGTATGGCTACACCTTC.

This clonotype has ten or more counts. V usage is TRBV5-1 and J usage is TRBJ2-7; D gene ambiguous. CDR3 length equals 14 residues. V was trimmed by 0 bases and J by 0 bases, leaving 7 bases between them. Per the germline V gene, CDR1 is SGHRS and CDR2 is YFSETQ. The CDR3 sequence is CASSLGRISYEQYF. In DNA form, the CDR3 reads TGCGCCAGCAGCTTGGGGCGGATCTCCTACGAGCAGTACTTC.

Ten or more counts support this clonotype. The J gene is TRBJ2-1, the V gene TRBV14, with D maybe TRBD1 (6 bases). The V and J ends lost 5 bases and 5 bases respectively, with 13 bases between them. The CDR3 length is 14 residues. The V gene's germline CDR1 is SGHDN and CDR2 FVKESK. This chain's CDR3 is CASSILDRNNEQFF. In nucleotides, the CDR3 is TGTGCCAGCAGCATCTTGGACAGAAACAATGAGCAGTTCTTC.

The sample holds a few counts of this clonotype. This chain connects TRBV27 to TRBJ1-4; 8 bases are a match to TRBD1. V was clipped by 3 bases and J by 8 bases; unmatched bases: 5. CDR1 is MNHEY and CDR2 is SMNVEV in the germline V gene (reference sequence). This CDR3 has 14 residues. The CDR3 sequence: CASSFGQGQEKLFF. CDR3 nucleotides: TGTGCCAGCAGTTTTGGACAGGGACAGGAAAAACTGTTTTTT. Supplemented by reference TRBV27 and TRBJ1-4, the full variable domain reads EAQVTQNPRYLITVTGKKLTVTCSQNMNHEYMSWYRQDPGLGLRQIYYSMNVEVTDKGDVPEGYKVSRKEKRNFPLILESPSPNQTSLYFCASSFGQGQEKLFFGSGTQLSVL.

The chain links TRBV4-2 to TRBJ2-1; the match to TRBD1 covers 9 bases. The V segment lost 9 bases and the J segment 10 bases; nucleotides outside the gene matches: 1. Germline-derived CDR1 and CDR2 are LGHNA and YNFKEQ. The CDR3 consists of 10 residues. The CDR3 reads CASGTGEQFF. CDR3 DNA sequence: TGTGCCAGTGGGACAGGGGAGCAGTTCTTC.

V gene TRBV30 combines with J gene TRBJ2-4; weak D call: TRBD1 (6 bases). This CDR3 has 15 amino acids. CDR1 and CDR2 from the germline V gene are GTSNPN and SVGIG (reference sequence). Trimming removed 0 bases from V and 0 bases from J, with 9 bases in between. The CDR3 spells CAWSVQGLAKNIQYF. The CDR3 DNA is TGTGCCTGGAGTGTACAGGGATTAGCCAAAAACATTCAGTACTTC.

Only a few counts were recorded for this clonotype. V is TRBV25-1 and J is TRBJ1-2; D gene ambiguous. The V end was cut by 4 bases, the J end by 8 bases, with 14 bases between. The CDR3 length is 13 residues. The germline CDR1 and CDR2 sequences are MGHDK and SYGVNS. DNA of the CDR3: TGTGCCAGCAGTGGACGAGCTTCCGGCGGCTACACCTTC. It codes for CASSGRASGGYTF.

V is TRBV11-2 and J is TRBJ2-7, with 9 bases fitting TRBD2. Unmatched junction bases numbered 5, after V lost 3 bases and J lost 2 bases. This CDR3 has 15 amino acids. Germline V lookup: CDR1 SGHAT, CDR2 FQNNGV. The CDR3 loop is CASSFKRGATYEQYF. In DNA, the CDR3 is TGTGCCAGCAGCTTTAAGCGGGGGGCGACCTACGAGCAGTACTTC.

The chain has TRBV24-1 and TRBJ2-6; 7 positions agree with TRBD1. CDR3 length: 17 amino acids. Germline V gene sequence: CDR1 KGHDR, CDR2 SFDVKD. Losses at the gene ends were 0 bases for V and 0 bases for J; bases not matched to a gene: 1. The chain's CDR3 is CATSDLRDSSGANVLTF. DNA for the CDR3: TGTGCCACCAGTGATTTGAGGGACAGCTCTGGGGCCAACGTCCTGACTTTC.

This chain links TRBV20-1 with TRBJ1-2, with D uncertain. Deletions cut 3 bases from V and 2 bases from J, with 10 bases between. CDR3 size: 13 residues. Germline lookup yields CDR1 DFQATT and CDR2 SNEGSKA (reference sequence). The CDR3 DNA reads TGCAGTGCTAGGACGATCGACAACTATGGCTACACCTTC. Protein: CSARTIDNYGYTF.

This clonotype was picked up a small number of times. The rearrangement links TRBV3-1 to TRBJ1-2; a possible D gene is TRBD1 (5 bases). Germline-derived CDR1 and CDR2 are LGHDT and YNNKEL (reference sequence). Trimming removed 1 base from V and 5 bases from J, with 11 bases in between. The CDR3 has 14 amino acids. DNA for the CDR3: TGTGCCAGCAGCCAAGGGGACGGAGTGTATGGCTACACCTTC. This translates into CASSQGDGVYGYTF.

V and J are TRBV27 and TRBJ2-3; D is possibly TRBD2 (7 bases). The germline gives CDR1 MNHEY, CDR2 SMNVEV (reference sequence). CDR3 size: 14 residues. V lost 3 bases and J lost 2, with 9 bases in between. As DNA, the CDR3 is TGTGCCAGCAGTTTGCGGGGGCTCACAGATACGCAGTATTTT. It is translated as CASSLRGLTDTQYF.

This clonotype was found many times. This chain uses TRBV12-3 or TRBV12-4 with TRBJ2-5; 8 bases match TRBD2. This CDR3 region has 14 residues. V lost 3 bases, J lost 5 bases, and 5 bases stayed unmatched. The CDR3 coding sequence is TGTGCCAGCAGTTTGGCTAGCGGGTATGAGACCCAGTACTTC. Its translation: CASSLASGYETQYF.

A few counts support this clonotype. The CDR3 spells CASSLSSRTRTLPNTEAFF. The CDR3 region has the DNA TGTGCCAGCAGCCTGTCGTCCCGGACCCGAACACTCCCGAACACTGAAGCTTTCTTT. This rearrangement joins TRBV4-2 to TRBJ1-1, with D hard to call. The CDR3 length is 19 residues. V lost 4 bases to trimming and J lost 1 base, with 25 bases between them. Germline assignment: CDR1 LGHNA and CDR2 YNFKEQ.

In this sample, this clonotype turned up a few times. The chain combines TRBV6-1 with TRBJ1-5; 7 bases fit TRBD1. The CDR3 is 15 residues long. Germline CDR1 is MNHNS and CDR2 is SASEGT. V lost 2 bases, J lost 1 base, and 2 bases stayed unmatched. The CDR3 sequence: CASSEQGESNQPQHF. CDR3 nucleotide sequence: TGTGCCAGCAGTGAACAGGGGGAAAGCAATCAGCCCCAGCATTTT.

The gene calls are TRBV6-6 and TRBJ2-1; D possibly corresponds to TRBD2 (6 bases). This CDR3 is built from 13 residues. V lost 11 bases, J lost 3 bases, and 14 bases lay in between. CDR1 is MNHNY and CDR2 is SVGAGI in the germline V gene (reference sequence). DNA for the CDR3: TGTGCCGCACGGGAGACAAGCTACAATGAGCAGTTCTTC. It encodes CAARETSYNEQFF.

This clonotype showed up just a few times. A read error may account for a junction end that differs from germline. The gene calls are TRBV7-7 and TRBJ2-1; D gene ambiguous. CDR1 and CDR2 (germline): SSHAT, FNYEAQ (reference sequence). This CDR3 comprises 14 residues. CDR3 DNA: TGTGCTAGCAGCCCCTGGGACTCCTACAATGAGCAGTTCTTC. Its translation is CASSPWDSYNEQFF.

This clonotype has ten or more counts. The chain uses TRBV5-1 and TRBJ2-1, with a weak D call TRBD1 (5 bases). Germline CDR1 reads SGHRS; CDR2 reads YFSETQ. CDR3 length equals 14 residues. Trimming shortened V by 2 bases and J by 7 bases, and 13 bases separated the two germline ends. CDR3 amino acids: CASSLASRGNEQFF. CDR3 sequence (DNA): TGCGCCAGCAGCTTAGCGTCTAGGGGAAATGAGCAGTTCTTC.

This clonotype appeared a few times. The J gene is TRBJ1-5, the V gene TRBV27; no firm D call. The V end lost 6 bases, the J end lost 7 bases, and 22 bases lay between the germline ends. Germline CDR1 is MNHEY and CDR2 is SMNVEV (reference sequence). This CDR3 is 16 amino acids long. CDR3 DNA: TGTGCCAGCAGCCGAAAGCAGTTATTAAATGACCAGCCCCAGCATTTT. Its translation: CASSRKQLLNDQPQHF.